These T cell receptor beta chains were read from a single sample in a study of cytomegalovirus exposure and HLA in healthy donors. Sequencing used immunoSEQ multiplex PCR; TCRdb keeps in-frame clones, though not all of them. The repertoire holds some 96,000 clones, with roughly 80% as singletons. Material for sequencing was PBMCs. The receptors were gathered from a man in his forties or fifties in good health and CMV-seronegative. Both conserved end residues are part of each CDR3. The D gene is left open where the match is weak. Clone size, where shown, is once, few, many, or a class for clones that have expanded.

abundance: -
d_gene: -
j_gene: TRBJ1-4
v_gene: TRBV2
CDR3aa: CASSEGQVAKLFF
CDR3nt: TGTGCCAGCAGTGAAGGACAGGTTGCAAAACTGTTTTTT

abundance: -
d_gene: TRBD1
j_gene: TRBJ2-3
v_gene: TRBV6-1
CDR3aa: CASMGTGSSTDTQYF
CDR3nt: TGTGCCAGCATGGGGACAGGGTCTAGCACAGATACGCAGTATTTT

abundance: -
d_gene: -
j_gene: TRBJ1-6
v_gene: TRBV6-5
CDR3aa: CASSQTGTSPLHF
CDR3nt: TGTGCCAGCAGCCAGACAGGTACATCACCCCTCCACTTT

abundance: -
d_gene: -
j_gene: TRBJ1-1
v_gene: TRBV28
CDR3aa: CASSYSARGMAFF
CDR3nt: TGTGCCAGCAGTTACTCCGCCAGGGGAATGGCTTTCTTT

abundance: -
d_gene: TRBD1
j_gene: TRBJ2-7
v_gene: TRBV5-1
CDR3aa: CASSPGDSSYEQYF
CDR3nt: TGCGCCAGCAGCCCCGGGGACAGCTCCTACGAGCAGTACTTC

abundance: -
d_gene: TRBD2
j_gene: TRBJ2-5
v_gene: TRBV4-1
CDR3aa: CASSHLLAGAGEQYF
CDR3nt: TGCGCCAGCAGCCACCTCCTAGCGGGAGCTGGAGAGCAGTACTTC

abundance: -
d_gene: TRBD1
j_gene: TRBJ2-7
v_gene: TRBV7-9
CDR3aa: CASSSGQTYEQYF
CDR3nt: TGTGCCAGCAGCTCGGGACAGACCTACGAGCAGTACTTC

abundance: -
d_gene: TRBD1
j_gene: TRBJ2-5
v_gene: TRBV7-2
CDR3aa: CASSHGTGQETQYF
CDR3nt: TGTGCCAGCAGCCACGGGACAGGGCAAGAGACCCAGTACTTC

abundance: -
d_gene: -
j_gene: TRBJ1-1
v_gene: TRBV6-5
CDR3aa: CEVQGNTEAFF
CDR3nt: TGTGAGGTACAGGGGAACACTGAAGCTTTCTTT

abundance: -
d_gene: TRBD2
j_gene: TRBJ2-1
v_gene: TRBV9
CDR3aa: CASSPHRGGNEQFF
CDR3nt: TGTGCCAGCAGCCCACATCGGGGAGGGAATGAGCAGTTCTTC

abundance: few
d_gene: -
j_gene: TRBJ1-5
v_gene: TRBV6-1
CDR3aa: CASSPDSGWNQPQHF
CDR3nt: TGTGCCAGCAGTCCGGACAGTGGATGGAATCAGCCCCAGCATTTT

abundance: few
d_gene: TRBD2
j_gene: TRBJ2-3
v_gene: TRBV10-1
CDR3aa: CASSEGKRELADTQYF
CDR3nt: TGCGCCAGCAGTGAAGGGAAGCGGGAGCTGGCAGATACGCAGTATTTT

abundance: -
d_gene: -
j_gene: TRBJ2-7
v_gene: TRBV12-2
CDR3aa: CASRLAGWRGYPYEQYF
CDR3nt: TGTGCAAGTCGCTTAGCTGGTTGGAGGGGTTATCCCTACGAGCAGTACTTC

abundance: -
d_gene: -
j_gene: TRBJ2-5
v_gene: TRBV4-2
CDR3aa: CASSQAQGGQETQYF
CDR3nt: TGTGCCAGCAGCCAAGCTCAGGGGGGTCAAGAGACCCAGTACTTC

abundance: -
d_gene: -
j_gene: TRBJ1-2
v_gene: TRBV28
CDR3aa: CASSLEGNYGYTF
CDR3nt: TGTGCCAGCAGTTTAGAGGGCAACTATGGCTACACCTTC

abundance: -
d_gene: -
j_gene: TRBJ2-7
v_gene: TRBV9
CDR3aa: CASSGGDGYEQYF
CDR3nt: TGTGCCAGCAGCGGGGGGGACGGCTACGAGCAGTACTTC

abundance: -
d_gene: -
j_gene: TRBJ2-2
v_gene: TRBV4-3
CDR3aa: CASSHTGRSGELFF
CDR3nt: TGCGCCAGCAGCCACACGGGGAGGTCCGGGGAGCTGTTTTTT

abundance: -
d_gene: TRBD2
j_gene: TRBJ2-7
v_gene: TRBV5-4
CDR3aa: CASSLGRGTREQYF
CDR3nt: TGTGCCAGCAGCCTCGGGCGGGGGACGAGGGAGCAGTACTTC

abundance: -
d_gene: -
j_gene: TRBJ2-1
v_gene: TRBV5-8
CDR3aa: CASSLGLQTYNEQFF
CDR3nt: TGTGCCAGCAGCTTGGGACTGCAGACCTACAATGAGCAGTTCTTC

abundance: once
d_gene: -
j_gene: TRBJ2-1
v_gene: TRBV28
CDR3aa: CASSEQGSYNEQFF
CDR3nt: TGTGCCAGCAGTGAACAGGGCTCCTACAATGAGCAGTTCTTC

abundance: -
d_gene: -
j_gene: TRBJ1-1
v_gene: TRBV29-1
CDR3aa: CSVVVGEAFF
CDR3nt: TGCAGCGTTGTGGTGGGCGAAGCTTTCTTT

abundance: -
d_gene: -
j_gene: TRBJ2-5
v_gene: TRBV5-1
CDR3aa: CASSITLTDQETQYF
CDR3nt: TGCGCCAGCAGCATAACTCTGACAGACCAAGAGACCCAGTACTTC

abundance: -
d_gene: TRBD2
j_gene: TRBJ2-3
v_gene: TRBV6-5
CDR3aa: CASSRSGTSTDTQYF
CDR3nt: TGTGCCAGCAGCCGTAGCGGGACTAGCACAGATACGCAGTATTTT